These 3 T cell receptor beta chains share one sample of origin, sequenced in a study of T cells in Graves' hyperthyroidism and ophthalmopathy. Authors of the study amplified TCR beta CDR3 regions from RNA transcripts. TCR CDR3 regions were first amplified by RT-PCR with HTBI primers. Using its own MiXCR run on the multiplex PCR reads, TCRdb lists one record per CDR3 protein. The sample consists of a few hundred thousand distinct CDR3 sequences, more than 12% of them appearing once. The material sequenced was blood. The receptor set was obtained from a woman aged 25 to 39 with Graves' ophthalmopathy.

The table lists this clonotype with many counts. This chain uses TRBV6-1 with TRBJ1-1, with a possible D match to TRBD1 (5 bases). The CDR3 totals 13 residues. V lost 5 bases and J 4 bases, leaving 11 bases between the germline ends. CDR1 MNHNS and CDR2 SASEGT come from the germline V gene. CDR3 region: CASSYGGITEAFF. CDR3 bases: TGTGCCAGCAGTTATGGGGGGATCACTGAAGCTTTCTTT.

The sample holds many counts of this clonotype. The chain joins TRBV28 to TRBJ1-5, with 7 positions matching TRBD1. Germline assignment: CDR1 MDHEN and CDR2 SYDVKM. This CDR3 region has 17 residues. The ends lost 6 bases at V and 0 bases at J; junction bases unmatched: 11. CDR3 in amino acids: CASSFNIGTDSNQPQHF. The CDR3 DNA follows: TGTGCCAGCAGCTTTAACATCGGGACAGATAGCAATCAGCCCCAGCATTTT.

This clonotype was found a few times. The chain is built from TRBV12-3 or TRBV12-4 and TRBJ2-1; TRBD2 agrees at 13 bases. J gave up 4 bases and V 6 bases, and 6 bases lay outside the gene matches. The CDR3 covers 16 residues. CDR3 DNA sequence: TGTGCCAGCAGCTGGGAACTAGCGGGGGGGTACAATGAGCAGTTCTTC. Encoded protein: CASSWELAGGYNEQFF.